This TCR beta chain derives from a study of early T cells in non-severe SARS-CoV-2 infection. Whole-study context: With bulk RNA from unsorted whole blood as input, sequencing yielded unpaired chains.

Germline CDR1 and CDR2: SGHRS and YFSETQ. The CDR3 covers 13 residues. V was clipped by 1 base and J by 10 bases, with 14 bases between them. TCRdb processed the 5' RACE reads anew with MiXCR; each CDR3 protein has one entry. Among around 61,000 distinct CDR3 sequences listed, around 12% were seen once. The chain combines TRBV5-1 with TRBJ1-2; D is uncertain. This clonotype was sampled from an adult who was a healthcare worker with PCR-confirmed SARS-CoV-2 infection or an uninfected control (not recorded which). The sequenced sample consisted of whole blood. CDR3 region: CASSLSGLEDYTF. The CDR3 region has the DNA TGCGCCAGCAGCTTGAGTGGCCTAGAGGACTACACCTTC.